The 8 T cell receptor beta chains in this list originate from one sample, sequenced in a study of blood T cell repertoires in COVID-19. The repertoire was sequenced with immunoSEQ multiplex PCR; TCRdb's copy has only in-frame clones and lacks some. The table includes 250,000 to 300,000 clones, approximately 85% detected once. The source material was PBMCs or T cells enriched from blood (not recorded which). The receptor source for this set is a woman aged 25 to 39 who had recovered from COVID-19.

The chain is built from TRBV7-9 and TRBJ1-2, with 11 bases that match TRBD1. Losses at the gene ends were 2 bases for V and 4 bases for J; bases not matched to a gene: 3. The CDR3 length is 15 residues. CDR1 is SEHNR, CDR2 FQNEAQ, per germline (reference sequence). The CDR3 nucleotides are TGTGCCAGCAGCTTACGTGGGACAGGGGGCTATGGCTACACCTTC. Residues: CASSLRGTGGYGYTF.

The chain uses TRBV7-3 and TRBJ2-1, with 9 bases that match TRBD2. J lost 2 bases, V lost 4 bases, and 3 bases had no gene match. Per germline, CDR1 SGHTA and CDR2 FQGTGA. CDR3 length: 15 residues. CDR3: CASSSLAGAYNEQFF. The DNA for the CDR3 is TGTGCCAGCAGCTCTTTAGCGGGAGCCTACAATGAGCAGTTCTTC.

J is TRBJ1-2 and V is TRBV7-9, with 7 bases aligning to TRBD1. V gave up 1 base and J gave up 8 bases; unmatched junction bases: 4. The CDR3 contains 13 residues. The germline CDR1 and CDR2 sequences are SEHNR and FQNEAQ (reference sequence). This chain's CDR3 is CASSLGGGGGYTF. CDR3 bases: TGTGCCAGCAGCTTAGGAGGGGGCGGAGGCTACACCTTC.

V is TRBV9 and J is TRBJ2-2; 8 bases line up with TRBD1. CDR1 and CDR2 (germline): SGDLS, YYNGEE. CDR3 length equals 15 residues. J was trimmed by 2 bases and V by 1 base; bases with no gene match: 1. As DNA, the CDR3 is TGTGCCAGCAGCGTATCAGGGGGCAACACCGGGGAGCTGTTTTTT. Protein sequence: CASSVSGGNTGELFF.

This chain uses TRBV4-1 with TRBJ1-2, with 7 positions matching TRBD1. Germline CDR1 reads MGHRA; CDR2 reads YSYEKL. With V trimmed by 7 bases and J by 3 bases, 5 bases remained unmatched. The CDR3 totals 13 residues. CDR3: CASTYDRDYGYTF. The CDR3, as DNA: TGCGCCAGCACCTATGACAGGGACTATGGCTACACCTTC.

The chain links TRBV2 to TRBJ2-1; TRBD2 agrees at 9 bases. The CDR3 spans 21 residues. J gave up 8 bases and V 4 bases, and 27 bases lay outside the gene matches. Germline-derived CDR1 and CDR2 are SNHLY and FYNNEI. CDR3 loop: CASSVFLLSRIAGDSLDEQFF. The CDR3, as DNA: TGTGCCAGCAGTGTTTTTCTCCTTTCGCGGATAGCGGGAGATTCTCTGGATGAGCAGTTCTTC. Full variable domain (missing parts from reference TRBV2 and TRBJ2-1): EPEVTQTPSHQVTQMGQEVILRCVPISNHLYFYWYRQILGQKVEFLVSFYNNEISEKSEIFDDQFSVERPDGSNFTLKIRSTKLEDSAMYFCASSVFLLSRIAGDSLDEQFFGPGTRLTVL.

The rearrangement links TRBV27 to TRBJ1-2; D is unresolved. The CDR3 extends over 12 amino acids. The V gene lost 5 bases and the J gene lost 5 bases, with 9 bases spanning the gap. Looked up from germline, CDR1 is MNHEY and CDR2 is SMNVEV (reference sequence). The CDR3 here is CASSPQEYGYTF. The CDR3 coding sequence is TGTGCCAGCAGTCCCCAGGAATATGGCTACACCTTC.

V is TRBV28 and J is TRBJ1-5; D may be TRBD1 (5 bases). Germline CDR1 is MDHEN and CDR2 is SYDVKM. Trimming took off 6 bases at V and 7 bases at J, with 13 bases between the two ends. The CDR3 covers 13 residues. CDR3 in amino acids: CASRGDGVQPQHF. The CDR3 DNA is TGTGCCAGCAGAGGGGATGGGGTACAGCCCCAGCATTTT.